Below are 24 T cell receptor beta chains sequenced from a single sample in a study of untreated major depressive disorder. Repertoires were generated with immunoSEQ multiplex PCR, while TCRdb's copy carries only in-frame clones and drops some. This sample has more than 20,000 clones, with approximately 95% found just once. What was sequenced was CD4+ T cells from PBMCs. The receptors originated from a man aged 25-45 years in good health.

This clone is a singleton in its sample. The chain recombines TRBV5-1 with TRBJ1-1; D gene uncertain. CDR3 length: 14 amino acids. Germline values: CDR1 SGHRS, CDR2 YFSETQ. The ends were cut back, 1 base at V and 0 bases at J, with 7 bases in the middle. The CDR3, as DNA: TGCGCCAGCAGCTTGATAGGGATGAACACTGAAGCTTTCTTT. It yields the protein CASSLIGMNTEAFF.

For the CDR3, the DNA is TGTGCCAGCGGGGAACACTCTGGAAACACCATATATTTT. It yields the protein CASGEHSGNTIYF. This chain joins TRBV2 and TRBJ1-3; no definite D call. This CDR3 contains 13 residues. Germline assignment: CDR1 SNHLY and CDR2 FYNNEI. Trimming took 8 bases from V and 0 from J, leaving 8 bases between them.

The chain's CDR3 is CASSWTSGQETQYF. The CDR3 region has the DNA TGTGCCAGCAGTTGGACTAGCGGCCAAGAGACCCAGTACTTC. The rearrangement links TRBV6-5 to TRBJ2-5, with TRBD2 matching over 10 bases. The CDR3 is 14 residues long. V dropped 4 bases and J dropped 1; count of bases not matched to a gene: 0. CDR1 and CDR2 (germline): MNHEY, SVGAGI.

The chain employs TRBV4-3 and TRBJ2-7; D is perhaps TRBD2 (6 bases). This CDR3 has 17 residues. Germline lookup yields CDR1 LGHNA and CDR2 YSLEER. The V gene lost 4 bases and the J gene lost 4 bases, with 23 bases spanning the gap. The CDR3 DNA is TGCGCCAGCAGCCGCGTCAGGGCAGGGTCAGCGGGTTACGAGCAGTACTTC. It codes for CASSRVRAGSAGYEQYF.

The chain has TRBV2 and TRBJ1-1, with D tentatively TRBD1 (5 bases). The V and J ends lost 10 bases and 6 bases respectively, with 21 bases between them. The CDR3 has 14 residues. Germline loops: CDR1 SNHLY, CDR2 FYNNEI. The CDR3 reads CATLWGLRDAEAFF. In DNA form, the CDR3 reads TGTGCCACCCTCTGGGGATTGCGGGACGCTGAAGCTTTCTTT.

This rearrangement joins TRBV6-5 to TRBJ2-7, with 9 positions matching TRBD2. Germline V gene lookup returns CDR1 MNHEY and CDR2 SVGAGI. This CDR3 spans 15 amino acids. Trimming removed 5 bases from V and 2 bases from J; junction bases left unmatched: 7. CDR3 bases: TGTGCCAGCAGTCCGCTAGCGGGACGACCCTACGAGCAGTACTTC. It encodes CASSPLAGRPYEQYF.

The chain is built from TRBV12-5 and TRBJ2-1; 10 nucleotides line up with TRBD2. This CDR3 contains 22 residues. The V gene end was trimmed by 5 bases and the J gene end by 0 bases; junction bases not matched to a gene: 22. Germline V gene sequence: CDR1 LGHNT, CDR2 FRNRAP. DNA of the CDR3: TGTGCTAGTGGTCTGAATCGACCGGGACTAGCGATCATTAATAGCTCCTACAATGAGCAGTTCTTC. It codes for CASGLNRPGLAIINSSYNEQFF. The full variable domain, rest sourced from reference TRBV12-5 and TRBJ2-1, is DARVTQTPRHKVTEMGQEVTMRCQPILGHNTVFWYRQTMMQGLELLAYFRNRAPLDDSGMPKDRFSAEMPDATLATLKIQPSEPRDSAVYFCASGLNRPGLAIINSSYNEQFFGPGTRLTVL.

The chain couples TRBV4-2 to TRBJ2-7, with 8 nucleotides matching TRBD2. The CDR3 contains 17 residues. J was trimmed by 0 bases and V by 0 bases; bases with no gene match: 7. Germline V gene sequence: CDR1 LGHNA, CDR2 YNFKEQ. The CDR3 DNA reads as TGTGCCAGCAGCCAAGACTCTAGCGGGTCGAGCTCCTACGAGCAGTACTTC. It translates to CASSQDSSGSSSYEQYF.

This sequence joins TRBV6-6 and TRBJ2-6; unclear D gene. Germline V gene data show CDR1 as MNHNY and CDR2 as SVGAGI (reference sequence). V lost 11 bases and J lost 0, with 14 bases in between. This CDR3 is 15 amino acids long. This CDR3 is CAAGRLSSGANVLTF. As DNA, the CDR3 is TGTGCCGCAGGACGTCTAAGCTCTGGGGCCAACGTCCTGACTTTC.

This sequence joins TRBV6-5 and TRBJ2-7; D remains ambiguous. CDR1 is MNHEY and CDR2 is SVGAGI in the germline V gene. This CDR3 comprises 13 residues. V was clipped by 4 bases and J by 4 bases, with 11 bases between them. CDR3 protein: CASSSAVPYEQYF. DNA of the CDR3: TGTGCCAGCAGTTCGGCGGTCCCGTACGAGCAGTACTTC.

The J gene is TRBJ2-3, the V gene TRBV5-1, with D tentatively TRBD2 (6 bases). V lost 1 base and J lost 4, with 16 bases in between. Germline lookup yields CDR1 SGHRS and CDR2 YFSETQ. The CDR3 consists of 16 residues. The CDR3 DNA reads as TGCGCCAGCAGCTTGATCTCCGGGAGTGGGGCAGATACGCAGTATTTT. Translated: CASSLISGSGADTQYF.

The J gene is TRBJ2-3, the V gene TRBV27; TRBD1 matches at 7 bases. From germline, CDR1 is MNHEY and CDR2 SMNVEV (reference sequence). V shed 6 bases and J 4 bases; nucleotides not matched to a gene: 4. The CDR3 is 13 amino acids. The CDR3 is CASSRQGADTQYF. As DNA, the CDR3 is TGTGCCAGCAGCCGACAGGGCGCAGATACGCAGTATTTT.

The V gene is TRBV5-6, the J gene TRBJ1-2; D is possibly TRBD1 (5 bases). The germline V gene has CDR1 SGHDT and CDR2 YYEEEE. There are 14 residues in the CDR3. Trimming shortened V by 2 bases and J by 7 bases, and 15 bases separated the two germline ends. CDR3 sequence: CASSFLQGRVGYTF. The CDR3 DNA is TGTGCCAGCAGCTTCCTCCAGGGCCGGGTTGGCTACACCTTC.

The CDR3 is CASSQGQGSYEQYF. In DNA, the CDR3 is TGCGCCAGCAGCCAAGGACAGGGCTCCTACGAGCAGTACTTC. The J gene is TRBJ2-7, the V gene TRBV4-3; the match to TRBD1 covers 7 bases. The CDR3 runs to 14 residues. Germline CDR1 is LGHNA and CDR2 is YSLEER. Trimming took 1 base from V and 0 from J; bases not matched to a gene: 0.

The V and J genes are TRBV2 and TRBJ1-4; TRBD1 agrees at 7 bases. In germline, CDR1 is SNHLY, CDR2 FYNNEI. This CDR3 has 13 amino acids. Trimming cost V 9 bases and J 3 bases; bases outside gene matches: 4. This chain's CDR3 is CASLGGPNEKLFF. Written as DNA, the CDR3 is TGTGCCAGTCTAGGGGGCCCTAATGAAAAACTGTTTTTT.

This clone was recorded once. The rearrangement joins TRBV7-6 to TRBJ1-1; perhaps TRBD1 as D (5 bases). Per the germline V gene, CDR1 is SGHVS and CDR2 is FNYEAQ. The CDR3 has 18 amino acids. Trimming removed 6 bases at V and 0 bases at J, with 23 bases between. The chain's CDR3 is CASRSLGLKQGMNTEAFF. CDR3 sequence (DNA): TGTGCCAGCAGGTCGCTTGGGCTGAAGCAGGGAATGAACACTGAAGCTTTCTTT.

The chain employs TRBV4-3 and TRBJ1-2; maybe TRBD1 (5 bases). This CDR3 comprises 13 residues. Per the germline V gene, CDR1 is LGHNA and CDR2 is YSLEER. V lost 6 bases and J 9 bases, leaving 17 bases between the germline ends. CDR3 sequence reads: CASSRGGTQRYTF. In DNA form, the CDR3 reads TGCGCCAGCAGTCGCGGAGGGACGCAACGCTACACCTTC.

The V gene is TRBV6-1, the J gene TRBJ1-1; D call uncertain. Germline loops: CDR1 MNHNS, CDR2 SASEGT. The CDR3 totals 14 residues. Between the trimmed V and J ends, which lost 4 bases and 0 bases, there was a span of 9 bases. The CDR3 DNA is TGTGCCAGCAGTGGAACTCCAGTGAACACTGAAGCTTTCTTT. Amino acid sequence: CASSGTPVNTEAFF.

The rearrangement joins TRBV4-3 to TRBJ1-1; D not resolved. There are 15 residues in the CDR3. Trimming shortened V by 1 base and J by 4 bases, and 13 bases separated the two germline ends. CDR1 and CDR2 from the germline V gene are LGHNA and YSLEER. The CDR3 nucleotides are TGCGCCAGCAGCCAAGCCTTGGGTTGGGGCACTGAAGCTTTCTTT. Its translation: CASSQALGWGTEAFF.

V gene TRBV7-6 combines with J gene TRBJ2-5, with 9 bases lining up with TRBD1. The CDR3 loop spans 13 amino acids. Germline V CDR1 and CDR2: SGHVS, FNYEAQ. V shed 3 bases, J shed 5 bases, and the junction held 1 base outside the gene matches. CDR3 nucleotide sequence: TGTGCCAGCAGCTTGACAGGGGGGGAGACCCAGTACTTC. Amino acid sequence: CASSLTGGETQYF.

This clone was seen a single time. The gene calls are TRBV29-1 and TRBJ2-3, with 11 bases that match TRBD2. V dropped 6 bases and J dropped 0; count of bases not matched to a gene: 5. This CDR3 spans 15 amino acids. CDR1 is SQVTM and CDR2 is ANQGSEA in the germline V gene. The CDR3 nucleotides read TGCAGCGTCTACGGGACTAGCGGAAGCACAGATACGCAGTATTTT. As protein: CSVYGTSGSTDTQYF.

The chain recombines TRBV5-6 with TRBJ2-5; a possible D gene is TRBD2 (6 bases). Trimming cost V 3 bases and J 3 bases, with 15 bases left between them. Germline CDR1 SGHDT, CDR2 YYEEEE. This CDR3 comprises 15 residues. In DNA form, the CDR3 reads TGTGCCAGCAGCTCATACCGGGGGATGGAAGAGACCCAGTACTTC. It codes for CASSSYRGMEETQYF.

This clone was found once. This chain connects TRBV27 to TRBJ2-7, with 7 bases aligning to TRBD1. CDR1 and CDR2 from the germline V gene are MNHEY and SMNVEV (reference sequence). Trimming removed 5 bases from V and 4 bases from J; junction bases left unmatched: 8. The CDR3 sequence is 14 residues long. The CDR3 region is CASSLRDRDYEQYF. In DNA form, the CDR3 reads TGTGCCAGCAGTCTCCGGGACAGAGATTACGAGCAGTACTTC.

This clone was found once. The chain joins TRBV7-8 to TRBJ1-2; maybe TRBD1 (6 bases). V shed 0 bases and J shed 8 bases, with 13 bases lying between them. Germline assignment: CDR1 SGHVS and CDR2 FQNEAQ. This CDR3 spans 14 amino acids. This chain's CDR3 is CASSLAAGEVGYTF. The CDR3 coding sequence is TGTGCCAGCAGCTTAGCGGCAGGGGAAGTAGGCTACACCTTC.